The next 18 T cell receptor beta chains were all read from a single sample in a study of T-cell reconstitution after alpha-beta-depleted transplantation in children. Unique molecular identifiers were used in preparing the TCRbeta library. Each CDR3 protein gets one entry after TCRdb re-called the PCR reads with MiXCR. The sample consists of nearly 550,000 distinct CDR3 sequences, about a sixth of them appearing once. The sample here was PBMCs from the stem cell graft donor, taken from the stem cell graft. These TCRs come from a human donor who donated a stem cell graft to a child with acute lymphoblastic leukemia.

There are a few counts of this clonotype. The chain is built from TRBV12-3 or TRBV12-4 and TRBJ2-1; D might be TRBD2 (6 bases). The CDR3 is made up of 16 amino acids. Trimming cost V 6 bases and J 0 bases, with 15 bases left between them. This CDR3 reads CASRLGGRPSYNEQFF. DNA of the CDR3: TGTGCCAGCAGACTTGGGGGGAGGCCCTCCTACAATGAGCAGTTCTTC.

The chain is built from TRBV6-1 and TRBJ2-1; D is ambiguous. The CDR3 totals 13 residues. Germline-derived CDR1 and CDR2 are MNHNS and SASEGT. V lost 7 bases, J lost 7 bases, and 14 bases lay in between. CDR3 nucleotides: TGTGCCAGCACCCCATTCCCCGGGAATGAGCAGTTCTTC. Translation: CASTPFPGNEQFF.

The gene calls are TRBV9 and TRBJ2-3; 8 bases are shared with TRBD2. The germline V gene has CDR1 SGDLS and CDR2 YYNGEE. The CDR3 sequence is 16 residues long. The J segment lost 4 bases and the V segment lost 3 bases, leaving 10 bases of the junction unmatched. Here the CDR3 reads CASSGIAGRGPDTQYF. CDR3 sequence (DNA): TGTGCCAGCAGCGGAATAGCGGGAAGGGGCCCAGATACGCAGTATTTT.

This clonotype turned up a few times. The gene calls are TRBV20-1 and TRBJ2-5; 10 nucleotides match TRBD2. The CDR3 spans 13 residues. Germline CDR1 reads DFQATT; CDR2 reads SNEGSKA (reference sequence). Germline trimming cut 2 bases from V and 8 bases from J; bases unmatched to any gene: 5. CDR3 sequence: CSARPAGGPTQYF. CDR3 bases: TGCAGTGCTAGACCAGCGGGAGGGCCTACCCAGTACTTC.

The CDR3 DNA is TGCGCCGCCCTCTCGACTAGCGGTACCCCTGGCGAGCAGTACTTC. Translating gives CAALSTSGTPGEQYF. The gene calls are TRBV4-1 and TRBJ2-7; 9 bases fit TRBD2. This CDR3 is 15 amino acids long. J lost 6 bases, V lost 11 bases, and 17 bases had no gene match. Germline assignment: CDR1 MGHRA and CDR2 YSYEKL.

This clonotype was recorded a few times. This chain joins TRBV25-1 and TRBJ2-7, with TRBD2 identical over 8 bases. The CDR3 sequence is 14 residues long. CDR1 is MGHDK and CDR2 is SYGVNS in the germline V gene. Trimming at V came to 5 bases and at J to 2 bases, leaving 5 bases not matched to a gene. DNA for the CDR3: TGTGCCAGCAGTAAGCCGGGACTAGCCTACGAGCAGTACTTC. It encodes CASSKPGLAYEQYF.

This clonotype appeared a few times. The chain carries TRBV20-1 and TRBJ2-1, with 11 bases identical to TRBD2. This CDR3 is 16 amino acids long. With V trimmed by 6 bases and J by 0 bases, 7 bases remained unmatched. Looked up from germline, CDR1 is DFQATT and CDR2 is SNEGSKA (reference sequence). CDR3 in DNA: TGCAGTGCCTCCGGGACTAGCGGATCCTCCTACAATGAGCAGTTCTTC. Its protein is CSASGTSGSSYNEQFF.

This clonotype showed up many times. The J gene is TRBJ1-3, the V gene TRBV7-4; no firm D call. The CDR3 is 13 residues long. Trimming took 5 bases from V and 3 from J, leaving 8 bases between them. The germline gives CDR1 SGHVT, CDR2 SQSDAQ. This CDR3 is CASSTRDGNTIYF. The DNA for the CDR3 is TGTGCCAGCAGCACAAGGGATGGAAACACCATATATTTT.

The chain is built from TRBV10-3 and TRBJ1-1, with D perhaps matching TRBD1 (6 bases). The CDR3 sequence is 17 residues long. The germline V and J ends were trimmed by 3 bases and 3 bases, with 20 bases remaining between them. Germline V CDR1 and CDR2: ENHRY, SYGVKD. The CDR3 DNA reads TGTGCCATCAGTGATAGGGGGAAGGGGCCTCGGGACACTGAAGCTTTCTTT. This codes for CAISDRGKGPRDTEAFF.

This clonotype turned up a few times. The CDR3 loop reads CASSPERGASTDTQYF. In DNA form, the CDR3 reads TGTGCCAGCAGCCCCGAGAGAGGAGCAAGCACAGATACGCAGTATTTT. V and J are TRBV9 and TRBJ2-3; the D is unclear. The CDR3 extends over 16 amino acids. Trimming took off 4 bases at V and 0 bases at J, with 15 bases between the two ends. Per the germline V gene, CDR1 is SGDLS and CDR2 is YYNGEE.

The CDR3 DNA reads TGTGCCAGCAGTGCCAGGGACCTGAGGAACACTGAAGCTTTCTTT. Translating it yields CASSARDLRNTEAFF. This chain links TRBV28 with TRBJ1-1; TRBD1 is a possible D gene (5 bases). The CDR3 length is 15 residues. The V gene lost 5 bases and the J gene lost 1 base, with 14 bases spanning the gap. Germline V gives CDR1 MDHEN, CDR2 SYDVKM.

The chain recombines TRBV25-1 with TRBJ2-1; possible D gene TRBD2, 6 bases. Trimming removed 4 bases at V and 3 bases at J, with 13 bases between. The germline CDR1 and CDR2 sequences are MGHDK and SYGVNS. The CDR3 has 15 amino acids. The CDR3 here is CASSVGTSHYNEQFF. The CDR3 nucleotides are TGTGCCAGCAGTGTAGGGACTTCCCACTACAATGAGCAGTTCTTC.

This clonotype came up a few times. V is TRBV27 and J is TRBJ1-1; D may be TRBD1 (5 bases). CDR1 MNHEY and CDR2 SMNVEV come from the germline V gene (reference sequence). The V end lost 6 bases, the J end lost 4 bases, and 12 bases lay between the germline ends. The CDR3 runs 13 residues. The CDR3 sequence: CASRDEGSTEAFF. The DNA for the CDR3 is TGTGCCAGCAGGGACGAGGGGAGCACTGAAGCTTTCTTT.

This chain joins TRBV9 and TRBJ2-2; D assignment may be TRBD1 or TRBD2 (5 bases each). The CDR3 sequence is 11 residues long. Trimming pared 7 bases from V and 7 bases from J, leaving 8 bases between. CDR1 is SGDLS, CDR2 YYNGEE, per germline. The CDR3 nucleotides are TGTGCCAGCGGGACCAACGGGGAGCTGTTTTTT. Translation gives CASGTNGELFF.

There are a few counts of this clonotype. The chain is built from TRBV6-1 and TRBJ1-2; 7 positions agree with TRBD1. V shed 5 bases and J 4 bases; nucleotides not matched to a gene: 10. The V gene's germline CDR1 is MNHNS and CDR2 SASEGT. This CDR3 contains 15 residues. CDR3 residues: CASSPDRTPLYGYTF. CDR3 bases: TGTGCCAGCAGTCCGGACAGGACCCCTCTCTATGGCTACACCTTC.

This chain connects TRBV10-2 to TRBJ1-1, with D unresolved. CDR1 and CDR2 (germline): WSHSY, SAAADI. This CDR3 region has 10 residues. Between the trimmed V and J ends, which lost 2 bases and 10 bases, there was a span of 5 bases. The CDR3 bases are TGCGCCAGCAGTGAGAGTGTAGCTTTCTTT. The encoded protein is CASSESVAFF.

The chain combines TRBV15 with TRBJ2-7, with D tentatively TRBD2 (6 bases). The CDR3 runs 13 residues. Germline CDR1 reads LNHNV; CDR2 reads YYDKDF (reference sequence). V was shortened by 1 base and J by 5 bases, with 9 bases between the two germline ends. The CDR3 nucleotides read TGTGCCACCAGCAGAGCGGGAGCCCACGAGCAGTACTTC. Translation: CATSRAGAHEQYF.

The chain couples TRBV20-1 to TRBJ2-3, with D maybe TRBD2 (5 bases). CDR1 is DFQATT, CDR2 SNEGSKA, per germline (reference sequence). With 3 bases removed from V and 0 bases from J, the gap between germline ends came to 10 bases. The CDR3 contains 14 residues. DNA of the CDR3: TGCAGTGCTAGTAGGCTAGCTAGCACAGATACGCAGTATTTT. Its translation: CSASRLASTDTQYF.